Sequencing of this T cell receptor (beta chain) was carried out in a study of T cell changes during pregnancy in multiple sclerosis. The assay was immunoSEQ multiplex PCR, and TCRdb's table has in-frame clones only and misses some. This table holds approximately 88,000 clones, 94% found once. From germline, CDR1 is MNHEY and CDR2 SVGAGI. The germline V and J ends were trimmed by 5 bases and 13 bases, with 20 bases remaining between them. The CDR3 covers 13 residues. This chain uses TRBV6-5 with TRBJ2-5; weak D call: TRBD1 (6 bases). This material consisted of peripheral blood, taken in the third trimester of pregnancy. This TCR came from a female donor with multiple sclerosis, enrolled in a pregnancy study. The CDR3 nucleotides are TGTGCCAGCAGTAGGACAGATAGAGACCCATGGTACTTC. Its translation is CASSRTDRDPWYF.